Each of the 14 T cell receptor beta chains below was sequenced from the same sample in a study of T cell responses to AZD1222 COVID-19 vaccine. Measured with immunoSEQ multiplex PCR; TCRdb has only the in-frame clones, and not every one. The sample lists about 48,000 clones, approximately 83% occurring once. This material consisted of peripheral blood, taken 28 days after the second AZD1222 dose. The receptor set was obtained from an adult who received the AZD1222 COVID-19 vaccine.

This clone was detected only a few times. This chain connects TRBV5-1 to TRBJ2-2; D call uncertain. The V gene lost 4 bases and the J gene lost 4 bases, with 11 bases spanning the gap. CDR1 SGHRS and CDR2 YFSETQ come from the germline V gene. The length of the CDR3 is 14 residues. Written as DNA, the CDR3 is TGCGCCAGCAGCCCGGACGCCGGCACCGGGGAGCTGTTTTTT. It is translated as CASSPDAGTGELFF.

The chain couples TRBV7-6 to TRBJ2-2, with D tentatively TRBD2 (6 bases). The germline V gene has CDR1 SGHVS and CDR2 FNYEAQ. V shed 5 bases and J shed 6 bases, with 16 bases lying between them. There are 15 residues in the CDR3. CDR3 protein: CASSLSGERAGELFF. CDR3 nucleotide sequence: TGTGCCAGCAGCCTTTCGGGAGAGAGGGCCGGGGAGCTGTTTTTT.

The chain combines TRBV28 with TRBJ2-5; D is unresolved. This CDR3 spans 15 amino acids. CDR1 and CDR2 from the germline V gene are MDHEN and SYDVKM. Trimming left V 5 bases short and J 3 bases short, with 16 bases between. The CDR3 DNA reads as TGTGCCAGCAGTGAAAGTAGGAGACGGAAAGAGACCCAGTACTTC. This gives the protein CASSESRRRKETQYF.

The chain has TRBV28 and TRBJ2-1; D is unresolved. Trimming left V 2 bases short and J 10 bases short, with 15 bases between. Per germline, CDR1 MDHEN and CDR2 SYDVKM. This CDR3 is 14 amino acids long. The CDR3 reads CASSLIRGPAEQFF. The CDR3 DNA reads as TGTGCCAGCAGTTTAATCCGTGGTCCAGCCGAGCAGTTCTTC. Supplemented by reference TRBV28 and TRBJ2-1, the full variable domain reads DVKVTQSSRYLVKRTGEKVFLECVQDMDHENMFWYRQDPGLGLRLIYFSYDVKMKEKGDIPEGYSVSREKKERFSLILESASTNQTSMYLCASSLIRGPAEQFFGPGTRLTVL.

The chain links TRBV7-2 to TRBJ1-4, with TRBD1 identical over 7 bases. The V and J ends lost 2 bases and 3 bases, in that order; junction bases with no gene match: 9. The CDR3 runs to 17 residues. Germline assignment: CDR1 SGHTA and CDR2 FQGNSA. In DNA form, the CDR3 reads TGTGCCAGCAGCTTACGGAGAGGGGGCCCCCCTAATGAAAAACTGTTTTTT. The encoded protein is CASSLRRGGPPNEKLFF. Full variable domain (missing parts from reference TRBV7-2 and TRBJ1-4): GAGVSQSPSNKVTEKGKDVELRCDPISGHTALYWYRQSLGQGLEFLIYFQGNSAPDKSGLPSDRFSAERTGGSVSTLTIQRTQQEDSAVYLCASSLRRGGPPNEKLFFGSGTQLSVL.

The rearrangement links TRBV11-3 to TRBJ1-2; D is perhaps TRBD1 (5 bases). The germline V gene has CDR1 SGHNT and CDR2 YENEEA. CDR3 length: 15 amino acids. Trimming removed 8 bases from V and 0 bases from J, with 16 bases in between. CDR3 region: CASSWDGTTNYGYTF. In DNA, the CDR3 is TGTGCCAGCTCCTGGGATGGGACTACTAACTATGGCTACACCTTC.

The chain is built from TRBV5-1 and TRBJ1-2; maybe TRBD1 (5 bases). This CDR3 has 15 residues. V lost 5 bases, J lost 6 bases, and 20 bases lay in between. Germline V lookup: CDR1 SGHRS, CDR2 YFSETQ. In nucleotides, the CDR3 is TGCGCCAGCAGTAAAACCGAACAGGCGCTGGATGGCTACACCTTC. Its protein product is CASSKTEQALDGYTF.

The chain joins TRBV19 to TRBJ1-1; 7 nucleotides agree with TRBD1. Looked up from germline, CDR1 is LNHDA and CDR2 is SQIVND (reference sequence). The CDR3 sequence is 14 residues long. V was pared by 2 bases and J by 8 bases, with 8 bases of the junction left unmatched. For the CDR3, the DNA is TGTGCCAGTAGTATAACAGGGGTCGGGGCGGAAGCTTTCTTT. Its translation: CASSITGVGAEAFF.

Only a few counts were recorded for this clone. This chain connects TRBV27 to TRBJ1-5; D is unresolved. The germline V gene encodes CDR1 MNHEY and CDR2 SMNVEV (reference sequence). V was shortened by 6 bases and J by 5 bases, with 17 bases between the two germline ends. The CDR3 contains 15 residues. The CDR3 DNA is TGTGCCAGCAGCTCTGTCTTTCCAAGGTATCAGCCCCAGCATTTT. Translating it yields CASSSVFPRYQPQHF.

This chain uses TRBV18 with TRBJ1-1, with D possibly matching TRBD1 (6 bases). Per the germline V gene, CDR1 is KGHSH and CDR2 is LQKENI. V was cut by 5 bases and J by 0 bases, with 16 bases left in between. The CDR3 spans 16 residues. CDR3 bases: TGTGCCAGCTCATCTCAAACAGGGTTTTTGAACACTGAAGCTTTCTTT. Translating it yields CASSSQTGFLNTEAFF.

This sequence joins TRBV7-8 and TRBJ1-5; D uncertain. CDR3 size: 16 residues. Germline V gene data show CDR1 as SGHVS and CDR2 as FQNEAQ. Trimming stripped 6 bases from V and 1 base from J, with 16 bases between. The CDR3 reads CASRPGRVDSNQPQHF. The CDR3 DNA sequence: TGTGCCAGCAGACCCGGAAGGGTAGACAGCAATCAGCCCCAGCATTTT.

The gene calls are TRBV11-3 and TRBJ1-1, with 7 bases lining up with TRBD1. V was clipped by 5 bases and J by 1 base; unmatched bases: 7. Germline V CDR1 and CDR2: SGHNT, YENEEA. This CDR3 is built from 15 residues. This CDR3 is CASSPGGSGNTEAFF. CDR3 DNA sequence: TGTGCCAGCAGCCCAGGGGGGTCGGGGAACACTGAAGCTTTCTTT. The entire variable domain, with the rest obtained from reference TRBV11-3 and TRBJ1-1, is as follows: EAGVVQSPRYKIIEKKQPVAFWCNPISGHNTLYWYLQNLGQGPELLIRYENEEAVDDSQLPKDRFSAERLKGVDSTLKIQPAELGDSAVYLCASSPGGSGNTEAFFGQGTRLTVV.

CDR3 in amino acids: CASSHQASGTNTGELFF. For the CDR3, the DNA is TGTGCCAGCAGCCACCAGGCCAGCGGGACGAACACCGGGGAGCTGTTTTTT. The chain combines TRBV14 with TRBJ2-2; 7 nucleotides agree with TRBD2. The CDR3 sequence is 17 residues long. Germline V gives CDR1 SGHDN, CDR2 FVKESK. Germline trimming cut 3 bases from V and 0 bases from J; bases unmatched to any gene: 7. Together with reference TRBV14 and TRBJ2-2, the CDR3 gives the full variable domain: EAGVTQFPSHSVIEKGQTVTLRCDPISGHDNLYWYRRVMGKEIKFLLHFVKESKQDESGMPNNRFLAERTGGTYSTLKVQPAELEDSGVYFCASSHQASGTNTGELFFGEGSRLTVL.

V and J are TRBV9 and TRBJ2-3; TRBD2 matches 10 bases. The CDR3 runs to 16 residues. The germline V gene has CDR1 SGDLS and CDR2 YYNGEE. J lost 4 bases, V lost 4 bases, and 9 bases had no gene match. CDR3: CASSIIAGGYPDTQYF. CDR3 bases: TGTGCCAGCAGCATCATAGCGGGAGGCTATCCAGATACGCAGTATTTT.